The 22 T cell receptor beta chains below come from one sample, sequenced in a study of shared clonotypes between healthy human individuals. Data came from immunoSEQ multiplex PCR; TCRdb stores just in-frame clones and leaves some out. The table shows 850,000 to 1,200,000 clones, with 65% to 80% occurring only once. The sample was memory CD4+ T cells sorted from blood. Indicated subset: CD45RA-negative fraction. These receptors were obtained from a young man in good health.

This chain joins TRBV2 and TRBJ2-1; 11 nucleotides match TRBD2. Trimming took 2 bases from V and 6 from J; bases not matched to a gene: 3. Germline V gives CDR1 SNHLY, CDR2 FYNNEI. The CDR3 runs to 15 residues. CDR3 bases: TGTGCCAGCAGTGAATTGGGACTAGCGGCCAATGAGCAGTTCTTC. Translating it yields CASSELGLAANEQFF.

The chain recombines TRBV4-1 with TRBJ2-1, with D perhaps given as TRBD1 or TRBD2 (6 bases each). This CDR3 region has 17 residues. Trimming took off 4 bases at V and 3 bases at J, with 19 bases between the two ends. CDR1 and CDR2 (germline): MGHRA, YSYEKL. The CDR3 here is CASSLGGTGNYYNEQFF. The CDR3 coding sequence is TGCGCCAGCAGCCTAGGGGGGACGGGGAATTACTACAATGAGCAGTTCTTC.

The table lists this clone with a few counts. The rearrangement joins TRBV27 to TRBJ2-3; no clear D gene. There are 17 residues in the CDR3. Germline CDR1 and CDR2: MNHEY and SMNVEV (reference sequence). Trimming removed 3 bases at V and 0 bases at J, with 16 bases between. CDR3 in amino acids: CASSLGFTVDSTDTQYF. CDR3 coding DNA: TGTGCCAGCAGTTTGGGATTTACTGTAGACAGCACAGATACGCAGTATTTT.

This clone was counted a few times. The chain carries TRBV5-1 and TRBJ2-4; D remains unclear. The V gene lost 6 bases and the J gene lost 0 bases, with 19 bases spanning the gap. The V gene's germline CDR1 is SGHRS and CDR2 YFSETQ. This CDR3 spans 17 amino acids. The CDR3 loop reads CASTPNGERLAKNIQYF. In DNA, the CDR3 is TGCGCCAGCACCCCCAACGGAGAACGTCTAGCCAAAAACATTCAGTACTTC.

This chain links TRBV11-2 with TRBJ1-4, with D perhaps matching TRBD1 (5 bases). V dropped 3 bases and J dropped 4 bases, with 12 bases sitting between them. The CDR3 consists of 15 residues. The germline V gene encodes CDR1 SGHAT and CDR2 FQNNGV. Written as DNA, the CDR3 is TGTGCCAGCAGCTTCCGACAGTCGTTTAATGAAAAACTGTTTTTT. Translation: CASSFRQSFNEKLFF.

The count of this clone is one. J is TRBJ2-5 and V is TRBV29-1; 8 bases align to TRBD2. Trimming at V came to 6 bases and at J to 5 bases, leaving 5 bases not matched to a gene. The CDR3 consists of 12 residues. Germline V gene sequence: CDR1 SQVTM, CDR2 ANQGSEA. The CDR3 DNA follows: TGCAGCGTGGGCGCTAGCGGGGAGACCCAGTACTTC. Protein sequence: CSVGASGETQYF.

The CDR3 region is CASSADQNYGYTF. CDR3 in DNA: TGTGCCAGCAGCGCGGACCAGAACTATGGCTACACCTTC. The gene calls are TRBV5-6 and TRBJ1-2; no clear D gene. Trimming stripped 4 bases from V and 2 bases from J, with 9 bases between. The germline gives CDR1 SGHDT, CDR2 YYEEEE. The CDR3 contains 13 residues.

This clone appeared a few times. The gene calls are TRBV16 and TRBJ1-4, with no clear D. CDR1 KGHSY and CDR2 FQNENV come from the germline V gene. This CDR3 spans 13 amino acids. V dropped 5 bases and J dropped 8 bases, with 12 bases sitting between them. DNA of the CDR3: TGTGCCAGCAGCGGAGGGAGGGTGGAAAAACTGTTTTTT. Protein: CASSGGRVEKLFF.

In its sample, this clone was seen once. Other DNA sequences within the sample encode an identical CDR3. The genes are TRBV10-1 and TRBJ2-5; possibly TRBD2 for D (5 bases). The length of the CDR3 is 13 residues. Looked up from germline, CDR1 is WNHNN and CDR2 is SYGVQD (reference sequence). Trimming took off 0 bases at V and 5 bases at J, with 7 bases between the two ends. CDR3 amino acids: CASSESGGETQYF. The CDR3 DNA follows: TGCGCCAGCAGTGAGTCGGGCGGGGAGACCCAGTACTTC.

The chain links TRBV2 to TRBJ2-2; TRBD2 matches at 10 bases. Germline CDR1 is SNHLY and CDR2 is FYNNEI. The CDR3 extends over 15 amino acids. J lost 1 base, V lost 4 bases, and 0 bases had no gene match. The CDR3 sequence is CASSGTSGNTGELFF. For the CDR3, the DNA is TGTGCCAGCAGTGGGACTAGCGGGAACACCGGGGAGCTGTTTTTT.

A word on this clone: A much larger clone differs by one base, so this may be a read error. In DNA form, the CDR3 reads TGTGCCAGCAGCCAGAGCACCTACGAGCAGTACTTC. Encoded protein: CASSQSTYEQYF. The V and J genes are TRBV13 and TRBJ2-7; D not resolved. The germline CDR1 and CDR2 sequences are PRHDT and FYEKMQ (reference sequence). The CDR3 loop spans 12 amino acids. V was shortened by 5 bases and J by 2 bases, with 7 bases between the two germline ends.

The DNA for the CDR3 is TGCGCCAGCAGCTTGGCCTCGGGGGCCGATACGCAGTATTTT. This gives the protein CASSLASGADTQYF. The chain carries TRBV5-1 and TRBJ2-3; perhaps D is TRBD1 or TRBD2 (6 bases each). Trimming stripped 0 bases from V and 6 bases from J, with 11 bases between. The CDR3 is 14 amino acids. Germline V lookup: CDR1 SGHRS, CDR2 YFSETQ.

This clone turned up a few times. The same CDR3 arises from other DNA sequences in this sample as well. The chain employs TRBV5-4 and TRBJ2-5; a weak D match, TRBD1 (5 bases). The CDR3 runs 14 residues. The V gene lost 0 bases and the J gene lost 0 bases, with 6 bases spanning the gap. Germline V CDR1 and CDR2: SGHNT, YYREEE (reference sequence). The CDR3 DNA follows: TGTGCCAGCAGCTTGGGGGGCAACCAAGAGACCCAGTACTTC. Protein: CASSLGGNQETQYF.

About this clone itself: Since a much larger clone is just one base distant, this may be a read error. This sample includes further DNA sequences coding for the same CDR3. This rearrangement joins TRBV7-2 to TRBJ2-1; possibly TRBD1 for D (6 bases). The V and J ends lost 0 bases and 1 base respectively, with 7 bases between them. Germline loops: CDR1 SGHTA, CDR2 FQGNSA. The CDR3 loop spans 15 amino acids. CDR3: CASSLAQGSYNEQFF. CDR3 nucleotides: TGTGCCAGCAGCTTAGCACAGGGATCCTACAATGAGCAGTTCTTC. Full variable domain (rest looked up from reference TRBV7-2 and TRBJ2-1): GAGVSQSPSNKVTEKGKDVELRCDPISGHTALYWYRQSLGQGLEFLIYFQGNSAPDKSGLPSDRFSAERTGGSVSTLTIQRTQQEDSAVYLCASSLAQGSYNEQFFGPGTRLTVL.

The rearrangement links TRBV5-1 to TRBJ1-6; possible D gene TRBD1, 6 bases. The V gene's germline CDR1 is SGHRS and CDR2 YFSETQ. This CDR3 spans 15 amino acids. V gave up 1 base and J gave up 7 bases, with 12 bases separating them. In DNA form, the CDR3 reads TGCGCCAGCAGCTTGTGGGGGGCAGAAAATTCACCCCTCCACTTT. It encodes CASSLWGAENSPLHF.

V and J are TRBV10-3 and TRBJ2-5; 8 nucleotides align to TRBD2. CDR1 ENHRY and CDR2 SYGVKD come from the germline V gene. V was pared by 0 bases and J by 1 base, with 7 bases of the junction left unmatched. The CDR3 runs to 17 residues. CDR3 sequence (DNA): TGTGCCATCAGTGAGTCTGTCCTACGGGGGGGCCAAGAGACCCAGTACTTC. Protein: CAISESVLRGGQETQYF.

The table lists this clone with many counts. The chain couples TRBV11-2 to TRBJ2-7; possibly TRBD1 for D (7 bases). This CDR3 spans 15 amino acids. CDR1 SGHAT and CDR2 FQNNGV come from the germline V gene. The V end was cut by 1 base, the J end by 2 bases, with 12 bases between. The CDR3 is CASSLGQGLTYEQYF. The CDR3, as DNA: TGTGCCAGCAGCTTAGGACAGGGACTCACCTACGAGCAGTACTTC.

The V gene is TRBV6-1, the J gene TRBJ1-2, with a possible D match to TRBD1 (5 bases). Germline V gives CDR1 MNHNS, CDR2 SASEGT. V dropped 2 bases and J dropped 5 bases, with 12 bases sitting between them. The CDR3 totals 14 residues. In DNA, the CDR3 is TGTGCCAGCAGTGAAAATGGGGGATTTTATGGCTACACCTTC. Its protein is CASSENGGFYGYTF.

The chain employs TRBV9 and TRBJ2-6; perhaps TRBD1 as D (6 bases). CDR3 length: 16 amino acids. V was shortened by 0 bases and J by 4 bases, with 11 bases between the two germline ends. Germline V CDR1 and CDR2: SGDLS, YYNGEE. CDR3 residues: CASSVGGLGGANVLTF. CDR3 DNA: TGTGCCAGCAGCGTAGGGGGGCTAGGAGGGGCCAACGTCCTGACTTTC.

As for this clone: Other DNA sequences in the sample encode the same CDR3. CDR3 nucleotides: TGTGCCAGCAGCGTAGGACAGGGGGTCCCCTACGAGCAGTACTTC. This encodes CASSVGQGVPYEQYF. The V call is TRBV9, the J call TRBJ2-7, with TRBD1 identical over 9 bases. Germline V CDR1 and CDR2: SGDLS, YYNGEE. J gave up 2 bases and V 0 bases, and 3 bases lay outside the gene matches. CDR3 length equals 15 residues. Using reference TRBV9 and TRBJ2-7 for the parts outside the CDR3, the full variable domain is DSGVTQTPKHLITATGQRVTLRCSPRSGDLSVYWYQQSLDQGLQFLIQYYNGEERAKGNILERFSAQQFPDLHSELNLSSLELGDSALYFCASSVGQGVPYEQYFGPGTRLTVT.

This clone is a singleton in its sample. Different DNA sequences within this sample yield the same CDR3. The CDR3: CASSLGQGAYEQYF. In nucleotides, the CDR3 is TGCGCCAGCAGTTTAGGACAGGGGGCCTACGAGCAGTACTTC. The chain carries TRBV5-1 and TRBJ2-7; TRBD1 matches 10 bases. The CDR3 covers 14 residues. Germline CDR1 reads SGHRS; CDR2 reads YFSETQ. V was pared by 5 bases and J by 2 bases, with 4 bases of the junction left unmatched.

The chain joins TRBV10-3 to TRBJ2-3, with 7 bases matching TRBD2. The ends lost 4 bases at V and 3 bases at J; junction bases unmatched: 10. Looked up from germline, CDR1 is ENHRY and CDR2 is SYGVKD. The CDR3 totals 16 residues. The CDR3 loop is CAISAGRDPGTDTQYF. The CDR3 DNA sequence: TGTGCCATCAGTGCTGGGAGGGACCCCGGGACAGATACGCAGTATTTT.